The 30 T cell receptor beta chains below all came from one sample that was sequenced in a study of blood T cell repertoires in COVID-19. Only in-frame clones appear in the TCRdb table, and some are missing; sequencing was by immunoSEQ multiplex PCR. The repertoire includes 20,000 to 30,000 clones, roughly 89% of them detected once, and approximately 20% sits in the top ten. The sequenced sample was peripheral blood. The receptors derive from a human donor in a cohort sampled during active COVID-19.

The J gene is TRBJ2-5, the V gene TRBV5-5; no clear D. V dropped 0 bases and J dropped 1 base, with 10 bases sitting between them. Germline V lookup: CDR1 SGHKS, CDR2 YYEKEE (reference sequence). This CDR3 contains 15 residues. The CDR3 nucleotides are TGTGCCAGCAGCTTGGATGGGCAGCCCCAAGAGACCCAGTACTTC. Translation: CASSLDGQPQETQYF.

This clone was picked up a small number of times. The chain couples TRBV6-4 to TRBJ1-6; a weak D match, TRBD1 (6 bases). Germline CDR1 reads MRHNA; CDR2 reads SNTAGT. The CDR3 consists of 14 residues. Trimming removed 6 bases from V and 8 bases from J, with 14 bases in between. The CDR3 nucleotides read TGTGCCAGCAGGGGACAAGGGGCGGATTCACCCCTCCACTTT. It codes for CASRGQGADSPLHF.

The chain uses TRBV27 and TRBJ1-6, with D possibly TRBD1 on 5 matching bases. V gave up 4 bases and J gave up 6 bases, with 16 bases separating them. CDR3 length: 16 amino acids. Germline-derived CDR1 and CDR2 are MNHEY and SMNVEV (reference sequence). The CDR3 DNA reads TGTGCCAGCAGTTCCCCCCAGGGTATCGCTAATTCACCCCTCCACTTT. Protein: CASSSPQGIANSPLHF.

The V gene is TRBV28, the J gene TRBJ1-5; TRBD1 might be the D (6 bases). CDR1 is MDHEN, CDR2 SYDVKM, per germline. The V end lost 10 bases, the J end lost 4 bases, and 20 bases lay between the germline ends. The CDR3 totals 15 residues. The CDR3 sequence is CATEEGGLRNQPQHF. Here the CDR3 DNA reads TGTGCCACCGAGGAGGGGGGGCTACGGAATCAGCCCCAGCATTTT. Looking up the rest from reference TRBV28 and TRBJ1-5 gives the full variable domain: DVKVTQSSRYLVKRTGEKVFLECVQDMDHENMFWYRQDPGLGLRLIYFSYDVKMKEKGDIPEGYSVSREKKERFSLILESASTNQTSMYLCATEEGGLRNQPQHFGDGTRLSIL.

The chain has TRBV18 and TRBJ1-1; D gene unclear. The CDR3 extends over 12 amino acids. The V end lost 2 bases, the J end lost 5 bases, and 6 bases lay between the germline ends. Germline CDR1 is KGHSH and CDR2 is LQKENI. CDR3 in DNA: TGTGCCAGCTCACCAATCGAGACTGAAGCTTTCTTT. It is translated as CASSPIETEAFF.

CDR3 in DNA: TGCGCCAGCAGCCAAACTACTGGGAGTTACAATGAGCAGTTCTTC. Protein: CASSQTTGSYNEQFF. The chain uses TRBV4-1 and TRBJ2-1; maybe TRBD2 (5 bases). V lost 2 bases and J lost 4, with 12 bases in between. The germline V gene has CDR1 MGHRA and CDR2 YSYEKL. This CDR3 is built from 15 residues.

CDR3: CASSSGLAGYEQYF. The CDR3, as DNA: TGTGCCAGCAGTTCCGGACTAGCCGGCTACGAGCAGTACTTC. The chain has TRBV6-5 and TRBJ2-7; TRBD2 agrees at 8 bases. The V segment lost 4 bases and the J segment 3 bases; nucleotides outside the gene matches: 5. The CDR3 spans 14 residues. Germline V gene lookup returns CDR1 MNHEY and CDR2 SVGAGI.

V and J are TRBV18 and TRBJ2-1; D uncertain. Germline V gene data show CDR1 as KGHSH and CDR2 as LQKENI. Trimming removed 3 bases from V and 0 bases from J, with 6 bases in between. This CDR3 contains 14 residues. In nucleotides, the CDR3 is TGTGCCAGCTCACCCCCTAACTCCTACAATGAGCAGTTCTTC. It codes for CASSPPNSYNEQFF. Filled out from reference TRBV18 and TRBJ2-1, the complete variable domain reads NAGVMQNPRHLVRRRGQEARLRCSPMKGHSHVYWYRQLPEEGLKFMVYLQKENIIDESGMPKERFSAEFPKEGPSILRIQQVVRGDSAAYFCASSPPNSYNEQFFGPGTRLTVL.

The CDR3 reads CASSQDRANSPLHF. The CDR3 nucleotides are TGTGCCAGCAGTCAGGACAGGGCTAATTCACCCCTCCACTTT. The rearrangement links TRBV6-5 to TRBJ1-6; TRBD1 aligns across 8 bases. The germline gives CDR1 MNHEY, CDR2 SVGAGI. CDR3 length: 14 amino acids. V was clipped by 5 bases and J by 6 bases; unmatched bases: 3.

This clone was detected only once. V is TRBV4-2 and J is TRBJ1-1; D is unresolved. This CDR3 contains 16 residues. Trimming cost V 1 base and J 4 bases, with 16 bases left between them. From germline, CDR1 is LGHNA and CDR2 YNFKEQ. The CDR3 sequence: CASSQVRAGLGTEAFF. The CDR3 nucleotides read TGTGCCAGCAGCCAAGTCCGTGCCGGGTTGGGCACTGAAGCTTTCTTT.

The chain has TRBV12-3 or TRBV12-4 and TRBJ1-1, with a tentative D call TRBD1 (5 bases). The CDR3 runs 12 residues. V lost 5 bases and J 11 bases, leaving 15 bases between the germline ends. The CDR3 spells CASSTAGLVAFF. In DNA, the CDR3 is TGTGCCAGCAGTACTGCAGGGTTGGTCGCTTTCTTT.

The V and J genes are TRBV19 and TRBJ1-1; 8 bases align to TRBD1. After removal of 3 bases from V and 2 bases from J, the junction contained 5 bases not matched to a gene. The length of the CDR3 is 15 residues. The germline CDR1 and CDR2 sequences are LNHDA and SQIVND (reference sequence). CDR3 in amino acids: CASSMRTGINTEAFF. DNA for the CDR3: TGTGCCAGTAGTATGCGGACAGGGATCAACACTGAAGCTTTCTTT.

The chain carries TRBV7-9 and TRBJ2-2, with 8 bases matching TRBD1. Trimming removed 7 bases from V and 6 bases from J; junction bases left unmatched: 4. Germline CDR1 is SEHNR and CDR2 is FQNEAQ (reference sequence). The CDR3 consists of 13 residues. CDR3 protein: CASMTGAAGELFF. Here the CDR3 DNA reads TGTGCCAGCATGACAGGGGCAGCCGGGGAGCTGTTTTTT.

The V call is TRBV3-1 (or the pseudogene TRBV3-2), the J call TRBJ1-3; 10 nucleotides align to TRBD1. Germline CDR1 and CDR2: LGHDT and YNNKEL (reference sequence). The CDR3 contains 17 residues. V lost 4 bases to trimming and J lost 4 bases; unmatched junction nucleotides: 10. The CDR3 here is CASSPGTGTGVGNTIYF. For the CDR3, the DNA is TGTGCCAGCAGCCCGGGGACCGGGACAGGGGTCGGAAACACCATATATTTT.

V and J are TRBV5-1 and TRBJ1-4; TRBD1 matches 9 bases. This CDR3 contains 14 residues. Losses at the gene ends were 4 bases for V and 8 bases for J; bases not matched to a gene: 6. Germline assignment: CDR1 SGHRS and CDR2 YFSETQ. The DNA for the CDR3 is TGCGCCAGCAGCCCGGGACAGGGAAGCGAAAAACTGTTTTTT. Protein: CASSPGQGSEKLFF.

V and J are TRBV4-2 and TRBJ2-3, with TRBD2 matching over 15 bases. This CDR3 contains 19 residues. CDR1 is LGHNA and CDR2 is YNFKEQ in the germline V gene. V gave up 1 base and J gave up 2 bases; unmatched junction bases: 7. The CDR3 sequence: CASSQALGLAGGTTDTQYF. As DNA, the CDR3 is TGTGCCAGCAGCCAAGCTCTGGGACTAGCGGGGGGCACCACAGATACGCAGTATTTT.

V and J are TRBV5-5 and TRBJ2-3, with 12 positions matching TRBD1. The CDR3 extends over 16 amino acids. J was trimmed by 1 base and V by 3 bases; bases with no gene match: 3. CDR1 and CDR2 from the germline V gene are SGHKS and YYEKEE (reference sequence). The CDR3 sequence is CASSWGQGARTDTQYF. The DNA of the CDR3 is TGTGCCAGCAGCTGGGGACAGGGGGCACGCACAGATACGCAGTATTTT.

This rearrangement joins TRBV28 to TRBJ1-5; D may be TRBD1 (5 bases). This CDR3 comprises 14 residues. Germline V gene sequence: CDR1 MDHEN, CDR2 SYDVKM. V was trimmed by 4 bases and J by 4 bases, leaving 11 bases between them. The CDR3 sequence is CASSWARVNQPQHF. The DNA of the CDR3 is TGTGCCAGCAGTTGGGCCAGGGTAAATCAGCCCCAGCATTTT.

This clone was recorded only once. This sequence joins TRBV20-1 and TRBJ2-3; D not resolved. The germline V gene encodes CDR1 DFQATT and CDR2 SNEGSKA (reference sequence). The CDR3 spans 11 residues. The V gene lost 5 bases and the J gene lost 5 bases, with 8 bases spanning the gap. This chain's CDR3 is CSAPSVDTQYF. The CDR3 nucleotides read TGCAGTGCTCCCTCTGTAGATACGCAGTATTTT.

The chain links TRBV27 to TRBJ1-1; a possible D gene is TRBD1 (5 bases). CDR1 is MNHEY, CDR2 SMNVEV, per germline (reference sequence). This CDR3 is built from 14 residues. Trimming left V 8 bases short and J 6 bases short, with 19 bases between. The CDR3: CASSRGIAISEAFF. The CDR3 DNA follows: TGTGCCAGCTCCCGGGGGATCGCTATTTCTGAAGCTTTCTTT.

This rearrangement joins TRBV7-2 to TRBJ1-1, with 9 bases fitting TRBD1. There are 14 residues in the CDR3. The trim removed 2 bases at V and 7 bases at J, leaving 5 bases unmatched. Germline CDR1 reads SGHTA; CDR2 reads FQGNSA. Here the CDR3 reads CASSLLGQGFEAFF. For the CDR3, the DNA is TGTGCCAGCAGCTTACTCGGACAGGGGTTTGAAGCTTTCTTT.

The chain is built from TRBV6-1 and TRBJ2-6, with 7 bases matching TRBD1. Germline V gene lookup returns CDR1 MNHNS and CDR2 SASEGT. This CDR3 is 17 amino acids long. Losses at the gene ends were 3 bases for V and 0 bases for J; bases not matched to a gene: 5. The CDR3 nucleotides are TGTGCCAGCAGTGAGCCGACAGGGAGCTCTGGGGCCAACGTCCTGACTTTC. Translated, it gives CASSEPTGSSGANVLTF.

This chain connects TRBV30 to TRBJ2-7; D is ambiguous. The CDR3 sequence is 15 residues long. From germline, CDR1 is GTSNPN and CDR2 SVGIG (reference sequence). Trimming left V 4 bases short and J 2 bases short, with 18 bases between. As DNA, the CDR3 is TGTGCCTGGACTTTCATGGCAAACCCGCCCTACGAGCAGTACTTC. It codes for CAWTFMANPPYEQYF.

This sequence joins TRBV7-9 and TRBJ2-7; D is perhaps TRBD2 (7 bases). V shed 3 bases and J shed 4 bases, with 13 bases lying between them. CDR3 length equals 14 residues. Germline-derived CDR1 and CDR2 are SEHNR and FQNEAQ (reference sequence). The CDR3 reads CASSFGGLGYEQYF. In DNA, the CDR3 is TGTGCCAGCAGCTTCGGGGGGCTAGGTTACGAGCAGTACTTC.

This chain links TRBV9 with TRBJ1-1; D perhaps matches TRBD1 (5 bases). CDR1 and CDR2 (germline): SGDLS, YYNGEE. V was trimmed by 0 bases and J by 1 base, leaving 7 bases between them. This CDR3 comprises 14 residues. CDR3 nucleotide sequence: TGTGCCAGCAGCGTAGGACAGAGGAACACTGAAGCTTTCTTT. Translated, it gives CASSVGQRNTEAFF. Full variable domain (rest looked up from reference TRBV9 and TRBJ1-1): DSGVTQTPKHLITATGQRVTLRCSPRSGDLSVYWYQQSLDQGLQFLIQYYNGEERAKGNILERFSAQQFPDLHSELNLSSLELGDSALYFCASSVGQRNTEAFFGQGTRLTVV.

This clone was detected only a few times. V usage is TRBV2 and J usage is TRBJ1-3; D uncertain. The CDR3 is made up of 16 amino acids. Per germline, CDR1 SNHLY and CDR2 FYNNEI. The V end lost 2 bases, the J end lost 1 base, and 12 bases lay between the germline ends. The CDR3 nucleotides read TGTGCCAGCAGTGAAAACTTTGGAGGGTCTGGAAACACCATATATTTT. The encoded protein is CASSENFGGSGNTIYF.

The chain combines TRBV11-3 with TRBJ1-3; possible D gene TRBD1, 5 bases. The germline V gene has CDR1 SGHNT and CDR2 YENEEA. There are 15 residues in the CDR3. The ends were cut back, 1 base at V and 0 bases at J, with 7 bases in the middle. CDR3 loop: CASSLGGTSGNTIYF. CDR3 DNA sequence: TGTGCCAGCAGCTTAGGGGGCACCTCTGGAAACACCATATATTTT.

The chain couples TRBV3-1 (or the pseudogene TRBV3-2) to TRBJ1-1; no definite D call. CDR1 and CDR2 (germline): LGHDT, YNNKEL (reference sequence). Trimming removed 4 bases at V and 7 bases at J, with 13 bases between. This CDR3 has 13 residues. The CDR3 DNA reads TGTGCCAGCAGCCCAAGAGGAGTACTTGAAGCTTTCTTT. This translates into CASSPRGVLEAFF.

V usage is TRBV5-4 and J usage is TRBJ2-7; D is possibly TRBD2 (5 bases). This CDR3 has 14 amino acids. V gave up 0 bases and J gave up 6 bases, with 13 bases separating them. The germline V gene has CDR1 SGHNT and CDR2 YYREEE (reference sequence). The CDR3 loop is CASSLDPGYREQYF. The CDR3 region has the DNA TGTGCCAGCAGCTTGGATCCGGGGTATCGCGAGCAGTACTTC.

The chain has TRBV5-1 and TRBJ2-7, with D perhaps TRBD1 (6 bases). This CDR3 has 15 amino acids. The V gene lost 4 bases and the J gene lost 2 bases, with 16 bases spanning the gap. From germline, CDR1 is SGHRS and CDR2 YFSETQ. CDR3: CASSPIPGQTYEQYF. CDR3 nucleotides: TGCGCCAGCAGCCCAATCCCAGGACAGACCTACGAGCAGTACTTC.